This T cell receptor (beta chain) was obtained from a study of blood T cell repertoires in COVID-19. About the study: Sites in the United States, Italy and Spain provided acute and convalescent COVID-19 samples. PBMCs, B-cell-depleted T cells, or T cells were the source of the cDNA or gDNA that made up the material.

Germline V gene data show CDR1 as LGHNA and CDR2 as YSLEER. V shed 1 base and J shed 6 bases, with 12 bases lying between them. The CDR3 length is 14 residues. TCRdb's table, derived via immunoSEQ multiplex PCR, lists solely in-frame clones and lacks some. Here the sample spans about 120,000 clones, around 76% being singletons. This receptor was identified in a man in his 70s with acute or convalescent COVID-19. The material sequenced was peripheral blood. The chain employs TRBV4-3 and TRBJ1-2; no clear D gene. This CDR3 reads CASSQGRGSDGYTF. In DNA, the CDR3 is TGCGCCAGCAGCCAAGGACGCGGAAGCGATGGCTACACCTTC.